A selection of T cell receptor beta chains follows, all from one sample in a study of T-cell memory formation after mild COVID-19. TCRdb re-derived calls from the 5' RACE reads in MiXCR, one entry per CDR3 protein. The data show roughly 340,000 distinct CDR3 sequences, around 20% seen once. The sample was PBMCs or a T cell subset sorted from them (not recorded which). These receptors all stem from a man in his late teens or twenties who had mild COVID-19 (a few samples of this study predate the infection). Cell type and time point are not known. The CDR3 runs from the conserved cysteine through the conserved F or W. Fields, in order: clone size, J gene, V gene, CDR3 protein. Expanded clones get a size class; other rows say once, few or many, or leave the size out.

>.|TRBJ2-3|TRBV6-6
CASLLNRGTDTQYF
>few|TRBJ2-3|TRBV28
CASSLSPSTGHSQYF
>few|TRBJ1-1|TRBV7-2
CASSAGTYTEAFF
>.|TRBJ2-1|TRBV4-1
CASSQEAGVLEQFF
>few|TRBJ1-4|TRBV5-5
CASSLVVVEKLFF
>.|TRBJ2-3|TRBV6-5
CASSYTGDTDTQYF
>few|TRBJ2-5|TRBV4-1
CASSQVAGGEAQYF
>few|TRBJ1-2|TRBV12-3/TRBV12-4
CASKPAGAGGYTF
>.|TRBJ1-1|TRBV5-1
CASANGVLNTEAFF
>many|TRBJ2-4|TRBV29-1
CSVSGQGINIQYF
>.|TRBJ2-6|TRBV20-1
CSARIQWQRANVLTF
>.|TRBJ1-2|TRBV9
CASSVEPGTGYTF
>.|TRBJ1-5|TRBV4-1
CASSRERAGVFNQPQHF
>few|TRBJ1-2|TRBV11-2
CASSPPREESYGYTF
>.|TRBJ1-5|TRBV6-6
CASSEGSGAQHF
>many|TRBJ2-3|TRBV7-8
CASSWRGVTDTQYF
>.|TRBJ1-2|TRBV24-1
CATSGGRGYDGYTF
>few|TRBJ1-2|TRBV6-5
CASSYRQAYGYTF
>many|TRBJ1-2|TRBV7-9
CAIDDGYTF
>.|TRBJ1-4|TRBV4-1
CASSSRRVTNEKLFF
>many|TRBJ1-5|TRBV2
CASSPGQVSNQPQHF
>few|TRBJ2-5|TRBV11-2
CASSPRDRKETQYF
>few|TRBJ2-7|TRBV27
CASSLSGAGRRTYEQYF
>many|TRBJ2-1|TRBV5-1
CASSPQTRYYNEQFF
>few|TRBJ2-3|TRBV12-3/TRBV12-4
CASSWVHSTDTQYF
>few|TRBJ2-6|TRBV6-1
CASSVPSLGANVLTF
>few|TRBJ2-6|TRBV5-5
CASSRTIPPPGANVLTF
>few|TRBJ1-3|TRBV5-6
CASSLATDTGNTIYF
>.|TRBJ1-6|TRBV20-1
CSAISGGGEKSPLHF
>few|TRBJ1-5|TRBV3-1
CASSQQGQPQHF
>.|TRBJ1-1|TRBV10-3
CAIRPGGRPEAFF
>few|TRBJ2-1|TRBV5-1
CASSYRLAGGLNEQFF
>few|TRBJ2-5|TRBV4-2
CASSQGLSGQETQYF